This T cell receptor (beta chain) was captured in a study of shared clonotypes between healthy human individuals. This CDR3 has 15 amino acids. Germline V gene sequence: CDR1 SGDLS, CDR2 YYNGEE. Trimming pared 3 bases from V and 2 bases from J, leaving 12 bases between. CD45RO-negative cells were positively selected for CCR7, leaving out terminally differentiated effector memory CD45RA+ cells. The assay was carried out at the deep level. Assay used: immunoSEQ multiplex PCR; TCRdb lists only in-frame clones, some missing. The table shows about 1.9 million clones, with just over 90% occurring only once. Study-wide points: Relative to their counterparts shared across all four donors, non-shared clonotypes exhibited diminished generation probabilities.

In regard to this clone: Its antigen remains unknown.

The sequencing sample was made of naive CD8+ T cells from PBMCs. The source is a man younger than 35 in good health. Some clones in this sample may be carry-over from other donors' samples. This chain uses TRBV9 with TRBJ1-5; TRBD1 is a possible D gene (6 bases). The CDR3 reads CASSEGGGGNQPQHF. CDR3 DNA sequence: TGTGCCAGCAGCGAGGGAGGGGGAGGCAATCAGCCCCAGCATTTT. The full variable domain, with the rest looked up from reference TRBV9 and TRBJ1-5, is DSGVTQTPKHLITATGQRVTLRCSPRSGDLSVYWYQQSLDQGLQFLIQYYNGEERAKGNILERFSAQQFPDLHSELNLSSLELGDSALYFCASSEGGGGNQPQHFGDGTRLSIL.